This TCR beta chain is drawn from a study of T cell responses to AZD1222 COVID-19 vaccine. Germline trimming cut 4 bases from V and 4 bases from J; bases unmatched to any gene: 13. The CDR3 is 17 residues long. The germline V gene has CDR1 LNHDA and CDR2 SQIVND (reference sequence). Study-level points and caveats: Two doses of AZD1222 preceded a rise in Spike-specific TCR breadth and depth. Sampling that yielded the repertoires occurred only after the peak T cell response. Nearly half of spike-specific TCRs reportedly target variant regions that are unmutated in the B.1.351 and B.1.1.7 variants. Baseline serology detected seropositivity in only six AZD1222 recipients.

The table came from immunoSEQ multiplex PCR; TCRdb's copy has only in-frame clones and leaves some out. In the table there are 180,000 or so clones, around 90% of which are singletons. Turning to this clone: Its antigen is as yet unknown.

The source material was peripheral blood, sampled 28 days after the second AZD1222 dose. The clonotype was recovered from an adult who received the AZD1222 COVID-19 vaccine. This chain uses TRBV19 with TRBJ1-1, with 9 bases matching TRBD1. The DNA of the CDR3 is TGTGCCAGTAGTAATCCCGGGACAGGGAATTGGATCACTGAAGCTTTCTTT. It translates to CASSNPGTGNWITEAFF.